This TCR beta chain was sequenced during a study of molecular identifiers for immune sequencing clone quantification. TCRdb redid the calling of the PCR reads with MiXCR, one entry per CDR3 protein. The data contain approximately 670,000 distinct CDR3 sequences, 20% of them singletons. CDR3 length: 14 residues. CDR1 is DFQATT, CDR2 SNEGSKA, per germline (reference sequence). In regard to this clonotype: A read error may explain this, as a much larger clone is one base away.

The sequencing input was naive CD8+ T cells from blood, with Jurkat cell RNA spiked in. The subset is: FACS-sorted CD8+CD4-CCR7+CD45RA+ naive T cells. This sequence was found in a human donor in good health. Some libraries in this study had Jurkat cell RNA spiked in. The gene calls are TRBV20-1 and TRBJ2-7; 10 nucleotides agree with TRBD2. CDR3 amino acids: CSARERTSGYEQCF. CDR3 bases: TGCAGTGCTAGAGAGAGGACTAGCGGATACGAGCAGTGCTTC.